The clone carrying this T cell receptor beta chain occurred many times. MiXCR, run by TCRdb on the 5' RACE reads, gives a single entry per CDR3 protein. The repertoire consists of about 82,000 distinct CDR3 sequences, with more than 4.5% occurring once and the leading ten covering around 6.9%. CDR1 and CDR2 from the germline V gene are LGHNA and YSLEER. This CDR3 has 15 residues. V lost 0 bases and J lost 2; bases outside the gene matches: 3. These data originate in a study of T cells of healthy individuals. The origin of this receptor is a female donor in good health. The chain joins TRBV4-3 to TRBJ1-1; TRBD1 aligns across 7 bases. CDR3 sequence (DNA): TGCGCCAGCAGCCAAGACGGGACAGAAAACACTGAAGCTTTCTTT. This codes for CASSQDGTENTEAFF.